This T cell receptor beta chain stems from a study of cytomegalovirus exposure and HLA in healthy donors. Study-wide findings and caveats: It was only CMV serostatus that was available as immune exposure information. With DRB1 most and HLA-C fewest, TCR association rates differed between HLA loci in a later analysis.

The CDR3 consists of 13 residues. The V end was cut by 11 bases, the J end by 2 bases, with 12 bases between. Germline CDR1 reads SNHLY; CDR2 reads FYNNEI. The PCR had 60 Vbeta and 13 Jbeta primers. Sequenced by immunoSEQ multiplex PCR; TCRdb stores in-frame clones only, minus some. The sample lists some 170,000 clones, around 80% seen once, with roughly 10% in the top ten. Regarding this clone: What it binds is unknown.

Sequencing was done on a sample of PBMCs. The receptor comes from a man aged 18-30 years in good health and CMV-seropositive. The chain carries TRBV2 and TRBJ2-2; maybe TRBD1 (6 bases). CDR3 sequence reads: CAGGAGNTGELFF. Here the CDR3 DNA reads TGTGCCGGGGGCGCAGGAAACACCGGGGAGCTGTTTTTT.